The 23 T cell receptor beta chains below all came from one sample that was sequenced in a study of TET2 disruption in CD19-targeted CAR T cells. Antigens for these TCRs are unknown. The sample's treatment: autologous CTL019 cells: CD19 CAR with 4-1BB and CD3 zeta domains. TCRdb keeps only in-frame clones here, not all; method: immunoSEQ multiplex PCR. There are about 26,000 clones in the sample, with 1.9% held by the top ten. Sequenced here: CD8- CAR+ T cells sorted from cultured blood T cells, sampled for CD19 CAR T cell therapy. Subset specified: CD8-negative CAR-positive T cells from the infusion product. These receptors came from a man between 65 and 85 years old with chronic lymphocytic leukemia.

As regards this clone: Relative to the germline gene, one junction end is altered; a read error may explain this. The read ends 3 residues early relative to the CDR3; the germline J gene fills the gap. The V gene is TRBV4-2, the J gene TRBJ2-7; D is ambiguous. The CDR3 is 16 residues long. CDR1 is LGHNA, CDR2 YNFKEQ, per germline. The CDR3 reads CASSQVWAPVSYEQYF. CDR3 bases read: TGCGCCAGCAGCCAAGTTTGGGCGCCCGTCTCCTACGAG.

As for this clone: Coverage ceases 3 residues before the CDR3 finishes, and the germline J gene fills in the end. The chain employs TRBV2 and TRBJ1-1, with a possible D match to TRBD1 (5 bases). The germline CDR1 and CDR2 sequences are SNHLY and FYNNEI. This CDR3 is 12 amino acids long. The V end lost 5 bases, the J end lost 6 bases, and 10 bases lay between the germline ends. CDR3 sequence reads: CASSTRAAEAFF. The sequenced CDR3 bases are TGTGCCAGCAGTACCAGGGCCGCTGAA.

With regard to this clone: Coverage ceases 3 residues before the CDR3 finishes, and the germline J gene fills in the end. J is TRBJ1-4 and V is TRBV6-2 or TRBV6-3, with 10 bases identical to TRBD1. V dropped 5 bases and J dropped 8; count of bases not matched to a gene: 8. The CDR3 consists of 15 residues. The germline gives CDR1 MNHEY, CDR2 SVGEGT. This CDR3 reads CASSTRDRGGEKLFF. The sequenced CDR3 bases are TGTGCCAGCAGTACCCGGGACAGGGGAGGCGAAAAA.

About this clone: The read halts 3 residues ahead of the CDR3 end, with the missing end drawn from the germline J gene. The chain is built from TRBV2 and TRBJ2-7; weak D call: TRBD1 (6 bases). Trimming took 4 bases from V and 3 from J, leaving 10 bases between them. CDR1 SNHLY and CDR2 FYNNEI come from the germline V gene. The CDR3 contains 13 residues. This CDR3 is CASSGVGGYEQYF. The sequenced part of the CDR3 DNA is TGTGCCAGCAGTGGGGTAGGGGGCTACGAG.

The CDR3 region is CASTLSGVNQETAFF. CDR3 DNA, as far as it was read: TGTGCCAGCACCCTATCGGGGGTGAATCAAGAGACA. The genes are TRBV7-9 and TRBJ1-1; D is perhaps TRBD1 (5 bases). The read finishes 3 residues shy of the CDR3 end, and the germline J gene is used to complete it. This CDR3 is 15 amino acids long. Germline CDR1 reads SEHNR; CDR2 reads FQNEAQ (reference sequence).

As to this clone: The missing CDR3 end, 3 residues past where the read stops, is filled in from the germline J gene. The J gene is TRBJ2-2, the V gene TRBV3-1 (or the pseudogene TRBV3-2); D is tentatively TRBD1 or TRBD2 (5 bases each). Germline V gene sequence: CDR1 LGHDT, CDR2 YNNKEL (reference sequence). The CDR3 has 17 amino acids. Trimming shortened V by 4 bases and J by 5 bases, and 20 bases separated the two germline ends. The CDR3 bases that were read are TGTGCCAGCAGCCGAGGGGCGCAGGGTTTGCGGACCGGGGAG. Translating gives CASSRGAQGLRTGE. The whole CDR3 protein reads CASSRGAQGLRTGELFF.

Regarding this clone: The sequence runs out 3 residues before the end of the CDR3; the remainder is reconstructed from the germline J gene. This chain links TRBV6-1 with TRBJ2-4; 7 nucleotides line up with TRBD1. The germline CDR1 and CDR2 sequences are MNHNS and SASEGT. The CDR3 contains 15 residues. The CDR3 reads CASSEEGTDNQPQYF. The CDR3 bases that were read are TGTGCCAGCAGTGAAGAGGGGACAGATAATCAGCCT.

Notes on this clone: The CDR3 end is not reached by the read, which stops 3 residues before it; the germline J gene fills it in. J is TRBJ1-2 and V is TRBV7-2; D gene uncertain. The CDR3 runs 12 residues. Per germline, CDR1 SGHTA and CDR2 FQGNSA. The sequenced part of the CDR3 DNA is TGTGCCAGCAGCTTGAACAGAGATACC. Protein: CASSLNRDT. The complete CDR3 reads CASSLNRDTYTF. The full variable domain, in which reference TRBV7-2 and TRBJ1-2 provide the parts outside the CDR3, is GAGVSQSPSNKVTEKGKDVELRCDPISGHTALYWYRQSLGQGLEFLIYFQGNSAPDKSGLPSDRFSAERTGGSVSTLTIQRTQQEDSAVYLCASSLNRDTYTFGSGTRLTVV.

This clone is classed as medium-sized (0.01 to 0.1%) by frequency. The CDR3 spells CASSDPSWSYNEQFF. CDR3 bases read: TGCGCCAGCAGTGACCCTAGCTGGTCCTACAATGAG. This rearrangement joins TRBV10-1 to TRBJ2-1; maybe TRBD2 (5 bases). Read sequence stops 3 residues before the CDR3 end, and the germline J gene provides the missing end. V lost 3 bases and J lost 1, with 10 bases in between. Germline V gene lookup returns CDR1 WNHNN and CDR2 SYGVQD (reference sequence). CDR3 length: 15 amino acids.

A word on this clone: Coverage ceases 3 residues before the CDR3 finishes, and the germline J gene fills in the end. The chain carries TRBV6-2 or TRBV6-3 and TRBJ1-2; 8 bases are shared with TRBD1. Germline values: CDR1 MNHEY, CDR2 SVGEGT. There are 12 residues in the CDR3. CDR3 sequence: CASRTGSYDYTF. The sequenced part of the CDR3 DNA is TGTGCCAGCCGGACAGGGTCCTACGAC.

As to this clone: The read falls 3 residues short of the CDR3 end, and the missing part is taken from the germline J gene. V and J are TRBV7-3 and TRBJ1-2; D is unresolved. This CDR3 comprises 16 residues. Germline V gene data show CDR1 as SGHTA and CDR2 as FQGTGA. The part of the CDR3 DNA that was read is TGTGCCAGCAGCTCCACCCCTAGCGCGGGGTACAATGAC. Translating gives CASSSTPSAGYND. The full CDR3 reads CASSSTPSAGYNDYTF.

Details on this clone: The CDR3 is cut off 3 residues early in the read; its end comes from the germline J gene. The chain uses TRBV6-1 and TRBJ2-7; 10 bases map to TRBD2. This CDR3 is built from 14 residues. V lost 5 bases, J lost 6 bases, and 7 bases stayed unmatched. Germline-derived CDR1 and CDR2 are MNHNS and SASEGT. The CDR3 spells CASSKGTSEAEQYF. CDR3 DNA, as far as it was read: TGTGCCAGCAGTAAAGGGACTAGCGAGGCCGAG.

On this clone: The read falls 3 residues short of the CDR3 end, and the missing part is taken from the germline J gene. The chain is built from TRBV28 and TRBJ2-5; D not resolved. The CDR3 extends over 14 amino acids. Germline V CDR1 and CDR2: MDHEN, SYDVKM. V was clipped by 3 bases and J by 5 bases, with 13 bases between them. CDR3 protein: CASSLYQPGETQYF. The covered CDR3 bases are TGTGCCAGCAGTTTGTACCAACCCGGGGAGACC.

To note about this clone: The observed sequence ends 3 residues before the CDR3 terminus, with the missing tail filled in from the germline J gene. The V call is TRBV7-6, the J call TRBJ1-3, with D uncertain. The germline V gene encodes CDR1 SGHVS and CDR2 FNYEAQ. The CDR3 extends over 13 amino acids. V was clipped by 8 bases and J by 1 base, with 9 bases between them. CDR3: CASSRGSGNTIYF. CDR3 DNA (partial): TGTGCCAGCTCCAGAGGTTCTGGAAACACC.

The CDR3 DNA, read in part, is TGTGCCAGTAGCCAAGGGACAGCTGTTTATGGC. The encoded protein is CASSQGTAVYG. The entire CDR3 reads CASSQGTAVYGYTF. The V and J genes are TRBV19 and TRBJ1-2; 7 bases are a match to TRBD1. The sequence runs out 3 residues before the end of the CDR3; the remainder is reconstructed from the germline J gene. J gave up 5 bases and V 6 bases, and 9 bases lay outside the gene matches. The CDR3 is 14 residues long. Germline loops: CDR1 LNHDA, CDR2 SQIVND (reference sequence).

On this clone itself: The read falls 3 residues short of the CDR3 end, and the missing part is taken from the germline J gene. V and J are TRBV29-1 and TRBJ1-1; 7 bases match TRBD1. The CDR3 consists of 14 residues. CDR1 and CDR2 from the germline V gene are SQVTM and ANQGSEA. V lost 4 bases, J lost 4 bases, and 9 bases stayed unmatched. CDR3 sequence reads: CSVGADRSSTEAFF. Incomplete CDR3 DNA: TGCAGCGTTGGGGCGGACAGGTCAAGCACTGAA.

This clone is classed as medium-sized by frequency. The missing CDR3 end, 3 residues past where the read stops, is filled in from the germline J gene. The chain uses TRBV6-2 or TRBV6-3 and TRBJ2-3; 8 nucleotides line up with TRBD2. Germline V gene data show CDR1 as MNHEY and CDR2 as SVGEGT. With 6 bases clipped from V and 2 bases from J, the junction kept 7 bases outside the gene matches. CDR3 length: 15 residues. CDR3 residues: CASRTGLATTDTQYF. CDR3 DNA (partial): TGTGCCAGCAGGACAGGACTAGCAACCACAGATACG.

As for this clone: The read terminates 3 residues before the CDR3 end, so the remaining end is supplied by the germline J gene. The chain carries TRBV7-6 and TRBJ2-4; 7 bases map to TRBD2. The V gene's germline CDR1 is SGHVS and CDR2 FNYEAQ. This CDR3 has 15 residues. The sequenced part of the CDR3 DNA is TGTGCCAGCAGCACGCTAGCGGAAGTACAAGAGACT. Residues: CASSTLAEVQET. The entire CDR3 protein is CASSTLAEVQETQYF. Supplemented by reference TRBV7-6 and TRBJ2-4, the full variable domain reads GAGVSQSPRYKVTKRGQDVALRCDPISGHVSLYWYRQALGQGPEFLTYFNYEAQQDKSGLPNDRFSAERPEGSISTLTIQRTEQRDSAMYRCASSTLAEVQETQYFGAGTRLSVL.

A word on this clone: The DNA ends 3 residues before the CDR3 does, and the rest of the CDR3 is filled in from the germline J gene. The V gene is TRBV18, the J gene TRBJ2-4, with 9 positions matching TRBD1. Germline V CDR1 and CDR2: KGHSH, LQKENI. There are 13 residues in the CDR3. The CDR3 protein is CASSPGTGQGQYF. CDR3 bases read: TGTGCCAGCTCACCCGGGACAGGGCAAGGT. The variable domain in full, with the rest retrieved from reference TRBV18 and TRBJ2-4, is NAGVMQNPRHLVRRRGQEARLRCSPMKGHSHVYWYRQLPEEGLKFMVYLQKENIIDESGMPKERFSAEFPKEGPSILRIQQVVRGDSAAYFCASSPGTGQGQYFGAGTRLSVL.

With respect to this clone: The read ends 3 residues early relative to the CDR3; the germline J gene fills the gap. The rearrangement links TRBV5-4 to TRBJ2-5, with a weak D call TRBD2 (6 bases). CDR3 length: 14 amino acids. Per germline, CDR1 SGHNT and CDR2 YYREEE (reference sequence). V was clipped by 4 bases and J by 3 bases, with 13 bases between them. CDR3 DNA (partial): TGTGCCAGCAGCCCGCTCGGGGGTGAAGAGACC. Its protein product is CASSPLGGEET. The full CDR3 sequence reads CASSPLGGEETQYF.

On this clone itself: One end of the junction does not line up with germline, which may come from a read error. Sequencing ends 3 residues short of the CDR3 end; the germline J gene provides the rest. Within the sample, other DNA sequences also encode this same CDR3. V gene TRBV18 combines with J gene TRBJ1-3; D not certain. Germline CDR1 is KGHSH and CDR2 is LQKENI. The CDR3 has 16 amino acids. The sequenced CDR3 bases are TGTGCCAGCTCACCAGGTGGCCCGGGGTCTGGAAACACT. This encodes CASSPGGPGSGNT. The whole CDR3 protein is CASSPGGPGSGNTIYF. The full variable domain, rest sourced from reference TRBV18 and TRBJ1-3, is NAGVMQNPRHLVRRRGQEARLRCSPMKGHSHVYWYRQLPEEGLKFMVYLQKENIIDESGMPKERFSAEFPKEGPSILRIQQVVRGDSAAYFCASSPGGPGSGNTIYFGEGSWLTVV.

The CDR3 here is CSVTAGPGPQHF. Partial CDR3 DNA: TGCAGCGTTACGGCAGGGCCTGGGCCC. The gene calls are TRBV29-1 and TRBJ1-5, with TRBD1 as a possible D gene (5 bases). The CDR3 goes on 3 residues after the read ends, and that part is filled in from the germline J gene. Germline-derived CDR1 and CDR2 are SQVTM and ANQGSEA. V was pared by 5 bases and J by 9 bases, with 14 bases between. CDR3 size: 12 residues.

Concerning this clone: The junction differs from germline at one of its ends, possibly a read error. The CDR3 end lies 3 residues beyond the end of the read and is filled in from the germline J gene. This rearrangement joins TRBV7-8 to TRBJ1-3; 8 positions match TRBD1. The CDR3 is 16 residues long. The V gene's germline CDR1 is SGHVS and CDR2 FQNEAQ. CDR3 protein: CASSSTGGFPGNTIYF. The DNA read from the CDR3 is TGTGCCAGCAGCTCCACAGGGGGGTTTCCTGGAAACACT.